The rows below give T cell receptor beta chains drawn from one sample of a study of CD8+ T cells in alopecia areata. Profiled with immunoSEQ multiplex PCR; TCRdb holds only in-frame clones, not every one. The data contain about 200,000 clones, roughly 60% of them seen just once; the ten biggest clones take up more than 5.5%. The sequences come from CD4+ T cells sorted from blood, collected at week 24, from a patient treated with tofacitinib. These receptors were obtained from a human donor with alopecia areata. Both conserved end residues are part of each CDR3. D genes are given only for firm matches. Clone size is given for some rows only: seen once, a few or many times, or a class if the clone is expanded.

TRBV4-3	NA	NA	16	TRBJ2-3	TGCGCCAGCAGCCACTCTGGACGGTCTAGCACAGATACGCAGTATTTT	CASSHSGRSSTDTQYF
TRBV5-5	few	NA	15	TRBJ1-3	TGTGCCAGCAGCTTGGAGGGCCACTCTGGAAACACCATATATTTT	CASSLEGHSGNTIYF
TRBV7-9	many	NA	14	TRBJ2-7	TGTGCCAGCAGCTCAGACATAGGATACTACGAGCAGTACTTC	CASSSDIGYYEQYF
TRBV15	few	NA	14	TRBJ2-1	TGTGCCACCAGCAGAGTGATGGGACGCAATGAGCAGTTCTTC	CATSRVMGRNEQFF
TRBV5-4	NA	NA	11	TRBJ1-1	TGTGCCAGCAGCTCGCCGGCTGAAGCTTTCTTT	CASSSPAEAFF
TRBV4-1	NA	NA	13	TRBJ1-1	TGCGCCAGCAGCCAAGATATTCGGTATAGAGCTTTCTTT	CASSQDIRYRAFF
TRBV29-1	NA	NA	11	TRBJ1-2	TGCAGTCTAATAGCGGGGGATGGCTACACCTTC	CSLIAGDGYTF
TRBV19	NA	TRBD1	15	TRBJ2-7	TGTGCCAGTAGTAGAACTCGGGACAGGGGGCACGAGCAGTACTTC	CASSRTRDRGHEQYF
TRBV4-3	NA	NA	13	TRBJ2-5	TGCGCCAGCAGCCAAGATCCTCGGGAGACCCAGTACTTC	CASSQDPRETQYF
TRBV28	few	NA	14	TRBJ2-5	TGTGCCAGCAGTTTTGCAGGGAGCCAAGAGACCCAGTACTTC	CASSFAGSQETQYF
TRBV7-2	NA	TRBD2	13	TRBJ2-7	TGTGCCAGCAGCTTGCGGGGGATGGACGAGCAGTACTTC	CASSLRGMDEQYF
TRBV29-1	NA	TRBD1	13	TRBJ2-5	TGCAGCGTTGACTCAGGGGGCCAAGAGACCCAGTACTTC	CSVDSGGQETQYF
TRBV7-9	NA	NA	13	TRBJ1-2	TGTGCCAGCAGTTTCGATGGGGAGTATGGCTACACCTTC	CASSFDGEYGYTF
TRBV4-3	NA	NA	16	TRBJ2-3	TGCGCCAGCAGCCAAGCGCCAGGGAGGTTGGGAGATACGCAGTATTTT	CASSQAPGRLGDTQYF
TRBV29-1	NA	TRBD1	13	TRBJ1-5	TGCAGCGTCCAGGGACAGCAGAATCAGCCCCAGCATTTT	CSVQGQQNQPQHF
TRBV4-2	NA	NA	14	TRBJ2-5	TGTGCCAGCAGCCAGCCGACAGGTGGGGAGACCCAGTACTTC	CASSQPTGGETQYF
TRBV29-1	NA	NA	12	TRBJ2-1	TGCAGCGTTGAAGTCAGCAACAATGAGCAGTTCTTC	CSVEVSNNEQFF
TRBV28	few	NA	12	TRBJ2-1	TGTGCCAGCAGTTCCGTAGCTAGTGAGCAGTTCTTC	CASSSVASEQFF
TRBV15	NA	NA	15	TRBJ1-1	TGTGCCACCAGCAGAGATGCGGCAGATGACACTGAAGCTTTCTTT	CATSRDAADDTEAFF
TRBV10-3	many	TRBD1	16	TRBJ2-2	TGTGCCATTTGGGACAGCTCTGTCGCGAACACCGGGGAGCTGTTTTTT	CAIWDSSVANTGELFF
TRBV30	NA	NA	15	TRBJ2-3	TGTGCCTGGAGTGTGCTCCCTAGTATATCAGATACGCAGTATTTT	CAWSVLPSISDTQYF
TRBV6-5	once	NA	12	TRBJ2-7	TGTGCCAGCAGCCGGAGCCAATACGAGCAGTACTTC	CASSRSQYEQYF
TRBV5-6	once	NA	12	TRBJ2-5	TGTGCCAGCAGCTTAGGCCGTGAGACCCAGTACTTC	CASSLGRETQYF
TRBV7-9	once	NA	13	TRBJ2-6	TGTGCCAGCAGCACATCTGGGGCCAACGTCCTGACTTTC	CASSTSGANVLTF
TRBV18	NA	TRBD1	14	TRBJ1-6	TGTGCCAGCTCACTTGGGACAGATAATTCACCCCTCCACTTT	CASSLGTDNSPLHF
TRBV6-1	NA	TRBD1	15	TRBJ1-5	TGTGCCAGCAGTAGGACCGGGACAGGGGATCAGCCCCAGCATTTT	CASSRTGTGDQPQHF
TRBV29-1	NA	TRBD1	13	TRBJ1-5	TGCAGCGTCGGACAGGGGATCTCCCAGCCCCAGCATTTT	CSVGQGISQPQHF
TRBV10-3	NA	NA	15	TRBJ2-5	TGTGCCATCAGTGAGGACGCAGCCGGCCAAGAGACCCAGTACTTC	CAISEDAAGQETQYF
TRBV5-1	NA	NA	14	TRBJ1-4	TGCGCCAGCAGCACGACCGGGAGCAATGAAAAACTGTTTTTT	CASSTTGSNEKLFF
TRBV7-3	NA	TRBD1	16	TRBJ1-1	TGTGCCAGCAGCTTAGAAACAGGGGGCTATGGCACTGAAGCTTTCTTT	CASSLETGGYGTEAFF
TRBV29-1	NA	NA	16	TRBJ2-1	TGCAGCGTCCCGAAAAGGGGGGGGACGGCATACAATGAGCAGTTCTTC	CSVPKRGGTAYNEQFF
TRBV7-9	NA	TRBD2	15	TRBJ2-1	TGTGCCAGCAGCTTATTAGCGGGCAACTACAATGAGCAGTTCTTC	CASSLLAGNYNEQFF
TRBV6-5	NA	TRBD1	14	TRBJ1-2	TGTGCCAGCAGCCGCAGGGGGCTTAACTATGGCTACACCTTC	CASSRRGLNYGYTF
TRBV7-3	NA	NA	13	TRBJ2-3	TGTGCCAGCAGCCCCCGGCGGGCAGATACGCAGTATTTT	CASSPRRADTQYF
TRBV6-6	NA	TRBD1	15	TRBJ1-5	TGTGCCAGCAGTTACTACAGGGGTAGCAATCAGCCCCAGCATTTT	CASSYYRGSNQPQHF
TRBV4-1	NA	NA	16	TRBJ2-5	TGCGCCAGCAGCCAAGATTCAACATTGGGGAGAGAGACCCAGTACTTC	CASSQDSTLGRETQYF
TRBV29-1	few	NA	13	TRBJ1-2	TGCAGCGTTGTCCCTAACATGGGGTATGGCTACACCTTC	CSVVPNMGYGYTF
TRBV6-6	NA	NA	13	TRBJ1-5	TGTGCCAGCAGTTACACGGCAGATCAGCCCCAGCATTTT	CASSYTADQPQHF
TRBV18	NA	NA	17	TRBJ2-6	TGTGCCAGCTCACCCGAGGTCGGGAACTCTGGGGCCAACGTCCTGACTTTC	CASSPEVGNSGANVLTF
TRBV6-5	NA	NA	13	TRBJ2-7	TGTGCCAGCAGACGGGGACCGACCTACGAGCAGTACTTC	CASRRGPTYEQYF
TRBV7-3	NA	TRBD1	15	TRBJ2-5	TGTGCCAGCAGCCCGTTTAACAGGGGGCGAGAGACCCAGTACTTC	CASSPFNRGRETQYF
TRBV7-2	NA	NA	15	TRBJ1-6	TGTGCCAGCAGCTTAGGGGCGGGCCCGGATTCACCCCTCCACTTT	CASSLGAGPDSPLHF
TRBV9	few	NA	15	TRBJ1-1	TGTGCCAGCAGCGTAGCTGGACAAATGAACACTGAAGCTTTCTTT	CASSVAGQMNTEAFF
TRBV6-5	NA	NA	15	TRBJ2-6	TGTGCCAGCAGCCAACTAGGGGCTGGGGCCAACGTCCTGACTTTC	CASSQLGAGANVLTF
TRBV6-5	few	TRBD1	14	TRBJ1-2	TGTGCCAGCAGTTACGGACAGGGCAACTATGGCTACACCTTC	CASSYGQGNYGYTF
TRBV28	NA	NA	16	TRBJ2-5	TGTGCCAGCAGTTCCGTCCGTCGACCCCCCCGAGAGACCCAGTACTTC	CASSSVRRPPRETQYF
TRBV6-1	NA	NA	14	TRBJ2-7	TGTGCCAGCAGTGCTTACAGGGACTCCTACGAGCAGTACTTC	CASSAYRDSYEQYF
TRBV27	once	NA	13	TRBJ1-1	TGTGCCAGCAGAACAGGGATGAACACTGAAGCTTTCTTT	CASRTGMNTEAFF
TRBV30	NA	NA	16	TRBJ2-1	TGTGCCTGGAGTGTACCGAGCGGTAGAAACTACAATGAGCAGTTCTTC	CAWSVPSGRNYNEQFF
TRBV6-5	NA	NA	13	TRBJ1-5	TGTGCCAGCAGGAGGGGTAGCAATCAGCCCCAGCATTTT	CASRRGSNQPQHF
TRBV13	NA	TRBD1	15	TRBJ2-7	TGTGCCAGCAGCCCCTATGGACAGGGAGTCAACGAGCAGTACTTC	CASSPYGQGVNEQYF
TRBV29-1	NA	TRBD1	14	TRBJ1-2	TGCAGCGTTGAAGTTGTGGGGACAGGGAATGGCTACACCTTC	CSVEVVGTGNGYTF
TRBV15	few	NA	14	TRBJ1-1	TGTGCCACCAGCAGAGATATAAGGGCCTCTGAAGCTTTCTTT	CATSRDIRASEAFF
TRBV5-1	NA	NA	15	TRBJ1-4	TGCGCCAGCAGCGCGGGGACTGCCGGACGTGAAAAACTGTTTTTT	CASSAGTAGREKLFF
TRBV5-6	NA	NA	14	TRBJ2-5	TGTGCCAGCAGCTTGGGGAGGAATCAAGAGACCCAGTACTTC	CASSLGRNQETQYF